These 9 T cell receptor beta chains originate from one sample sequenced in a study of regulatory T cells in long-lasting Graves disease. Building of the TCR beta libraries involved iRepertoire HTBI primers and Arm-PCR of CDR3 regions. TCRdb passed the multiplex PCR reads through MiXCR, listing each CDR3 protein once. The repertoire holds more than 300,000 distinct CDR3 sequences, with about 17% as singletons. Time point of the sample: newly diagnosed GD, antithyroid drugs for less than 3 months. The TCR library was made from RNA that had been extracted from PBMCs in TRIzol. The sample was also reused in another study, on T cells in Graves' hyperthyroidism and ophthalmopathy.

Material: peripheral blood mononuclear cells (PBMCs), obtained at new diagnosis, from a patient treated with antithyroid drugs. These TCRs come from a woman aged 18-29 years with Graves disease.

The chain couples TRBV19 to TRBJ2-1, with TRBD1 matching 7 bases. V shed 1 base and J 3 bases; nucleotides not matched to a gene: 12. The CDR3 spans 18 residues. CDR1 LNHDA and CDR2 SQIVND come from the germline V gene (reference sequence). The CDR3 spells CASSIAAKPGQHYNEQFF. The CDR3 bases are TGTGCCAGTAGTATAGCAGCTAAACCGGGACAGCACTACAATGAGCAGTTCTTC.

This clonotype appeared many times. The chain combines TRBV6-1 with TRBJ2-3; perhaps TRBD1 as D (6 bases). This CDR3 contains 14 residues. The V and J ends lost 5 bases and 1 base respectively, with 10 bases between them. Germline CDR1 MNHNS, CDR2 SASEGT. CDR3 sequence: CASSKRTGTDTQYF. CDR3 DNA sequence: TGTGCCAGCAGTAAGCGGACAGGCACAGATACGCAGTATTTT.

This clonotype was seen many times. The V and J genes are TRBV4-1 and TRBJ2-7, with D unresolved. This CDR3 spans 13 amino acids. The germline CDR1 and CDR2 sequences are MGHRA and YSYEKL. The V and J ends lost 4 bases and 3 bases respectively, with 10 bases between them. The CDR3 sequence is CASSLDLSYEQYF. For the CDR3, the DNA is TGCGCCAGCAGCCTCGACCTGAGCTACGAGCAGTACTTC.

In its sample, this clonotype was seen a few times. J is TRBJ1-2 and V is TRBV10-3; D is undetermined. CDR1 is ENHRY and CDR2 is SYGVKD in the germline V gene. This CDR3 spans 13 amino acids. Trimming left V 7 bases short and J 0 bases short, with 9 bases between. The CDR3 is CAIMSDTNYGYTF. CDR3 bases: TGTGCCATCATGTCTGATACTAACTATGGCTACACCTTC.

This clonotype was seen at least ten times. The junction does not match germline at one end; this may be a read error. The chain uses TRBV7-3 and TRBJ2-3; TRBD2 aligns across 8 bases. CDR1 is SGHTA and CDR2 is FQGTGA in the germline V gene. CDR3 length: 15 residues. This CDR3 is CASSVTSGPRDTQYF. CDR3 nucleotides: TGTGCCAGCAGCGTAACTAGCGGACCCCGGGATACGCAGTATTTT. The full variable domain, in which reference TRBV7-3 and TRBJ2-3 provide the parts outside the CDR3, is GAGVSQTPSNKVTEKGKYVELRCDPISGHTALYWYRQSLGQGPEFLIYFQGTGAADDSGLPNDRFFAVRPEGSVSTLKIQRTERGDSAVYLCASSVTSGPRDTQYFGPGTRLTVL.

This clonotype came up many times. The chain uses TRBV20-1 and TRBJ2-3, with a possible D match to TRBD2 (6 bases). The germline gives CDR1 DFQATT, CDR2 SNEGSKA (reference sequence). The CDR3 spans 13 residues. Between the trimmed V and J ends, which lost 5 bases and 4 bases, there was a span of 13 bases. The CDR3 region is CSALVGGADTQYF. CDR3 sequence (DNA): TGCAGTGCTCTAGTTGGAGGGGCAGATACGCAGTATTTT.

This clonotype was seen only a few times. V usage is TRBV4-1 and J usage is TRBJ2-7; D not certain. Germline CDR1 reads MGHRA; CDR2 reads YSYEKL. The V gene lost 1 base and the J gene lost 4 bases, with 8 bases spanning the gap. CDR3 length: 13 amino acids. CDR3 sequence (DNA): TGCGCCAGCAGCCAAGTGCTGGCTTACGAGCAGTACTTC. Encoded protein: CASSQVLAYEQYF.

This clonotype was recorded at least ten times. The chain couples TRBV5-1 to TRBJ1-1; TRBD1 might be the D (6 bases). The V end was cut by 1 base, the J end by 3 bases, with 10 bases between. This CDR3 region has 14 residues. Germline V lookup: CDR1 SGHRS, CDR2 YFSETQ. The CDR3 spells CASSLWGPDTEAFF. The CDR3 nucleotides read TGCGCCAGCAGCTTGTGGGGGCCAGACACTGAAGCTTTCTTT.

There are many counts of this clonotype. V is TRBV27 and J is TRBJ2-7, with TRBD2 as a possible D gene (6 bases). V was pared by 4 bases and J by 7 bases, with 8 bases between. Germline CDR1 and CDR2: MNHEY and SMNVEV (reference sequence). This CDR3 has 11 residues. For the CDR3, the DNA is TGTGCCAGCAGTTGGGCGGGGGAGCAGTACTTC. It specifies CASSWAGEQYF.